This T cell receptor beta chain was observed in a study of T cell responses to AZD1222 COVID-19 vaccine. Whole-study results and caveats: It should be noted that donors were predominantly white British and more often female, and clonal diversity was possibly underestimated.

Germline CDR1 reads MNHEY; CDR2 reads SVGEGT. The CDR3 is 13 amino acids. V shed 5 bases and J shed 1 base, with 8 bases lying between them. This clone was picked up one time. Its antigen is as yet unknown. The data were produced by immunoSEQ multiplex PCR, yet TCRdb's version contains in-frame clones alone and is incomplete. Of 40,000 to 60,000 clones listed, about 90% were seen once; the top ten hold approximately 1.2%. Investigators merged groups given second doses at roughly 4 or roughly 12 weeks. Sample: peripheral blood, taken 28 days after the second AZD1222 dose. The clonotype comes from an adult who received the AZD1222 COVID-19 vaccine. The chain has TRBV6-2 or TRBV6-3 and TRBJ1-2, with a tentative D call TRBD1 (5 bases). CDR3 sequence: CASSLQDNYGYTF. In DNA form, the CDR3 reads TGTGCCAGCAGTCTACAGGATAACTATGGCTACACCTTC.